Sequencing of this T cell receptor (beta chain) was carried out in a study of cytomegalovirus exposure and HLA in healthy donors. PCR used 60 Vbeta primers and 13 Jbeta primers. Generated by immunoSEQ multiplex PCR, the TCRdb table keeps only in-frame clones and is missing some. The sample holds about 95,000 clones, 70% to 80% seen once. Trimming removed 4 bases from V and 7 bases from J; junction bases left unmatched: 7. The CDR3 has 15 amino acids. Germline CDR1 reads MNHEY; CDR2 reads SVGAGI. The sequencing sample was made of PBMCs. This rearrangement joins TRBV6-5 to TRBJ2-1; 10 bases are a match to TRBD1. The origin of this receptor is a man younger than 30 in good health and CMV-seropositive. The chain's CDR3 is CASSLPGQGMNEQFF. Here the CDR3 DNA reads TGTGCCAGCAGTTTACCGGGACAGGGGATGAATGAGCAGTTCTTC.